Sequencing of this T cell receptor (beta chain) was carried out in a study of T cell repertoires in cytomegalovirus infection. On the study more broadly: It was the public TCR beta signatures that indicated both CMV infection and matching HLA type.

MiXCR was run by TCRdb on the reads, yielding one entry per CDR3 protein. The sample lists 680,000 or so distinct CDR3 sequences; 30% to 40% were seen once. Trimming cost V 3 bases and J 4 bases; bases outside gene matches: 10. The germline V gene encodes CDR1 SGHVS and CDR2 FNYEAQ. The length of the CDR3 is 17 residues. A note on this clonotype: What it binds is unknown.

The TCR sequence derives from a human donor in good health (CMV status not recorded). Some clones in this sample may be carry-over from other donors' samples. Specimen: cultured PBMCs, collected from culture after CMV antigen stimulation. The rearrangement links TRBV7-6 to TRBJ2-2, with 8 bases aligning to TRBD1. The CDR3 nucleotides read TGTGCCAGCAGCTTCCCCTCGACAGGGGAGCCCACCGGGGAGCTGTTTTTT. It is translated as CASSFPSTGEPTGELFF.